This is a list of T cell receptor beta chains from one sample in a study of blood T cell repertoires in COVID-19. The table came from immunoSEQ multiplex PCR; TCRdb's copy has only in-frame clones and leaves some out. The sample lists 90,000 to 130,000 clones, about 75% occurring once. Sequenced sample: peripheral blood. The receptors derive from a woman of 80 years or more with active or convalescent COVID-19. Each CDR3 is given with its conserved first and last residue. Fields, in order: D gene, V gene, clone size, J gene, CDR3 protein, CDR3 DNA. The D gene is left open where the match is weak. The size of a clone is reported for some rows only, either as once, few or many, or as a class for expanded clones.

NA	TRBV7-9	NA	TRBJ2-3	CASSKTRGYTDTQYF	TGTGCCAGCAGCAAAACTAGAGGATACACAGATACGCAGTATTTT
TRBD2	TRBV6-6	NA	TRBJ2-2	CASRKLAGGAGELFF	TGTGCCAGCAGGAAACTAGCGGGAGGAGCCGGGGAGCTGTTTTTT
TRBD1	TRBV2	NA	TRBJ1-5	CATGGTGDQPQHF	TGTGCCACCGGCGGGACAGGCGATCAGCCCCAGCATTTT
TRBD1	TRBV28	NA	TRBJ2-7	CASSTRRTGGSYEQYF	TGTGCCAGCAGTACCCGAAGGACAGGGGGCTCCTACGAGCAGTACTTC
TRBD1	TRBV19	NA	TRBJ1-5	CASSIGIGTGGSARFYSNQPQHF	TGTGCCAGTAGTATAGGGATCGGGACAGGGGGTTCCGCCCGGTTTTATAGCAATCAGCCCCAGCATTTT
TRBD1	TRBV5-1	NA	TRBJ2-2	CASSSGTENTGELFF	TGCGCCAGCAGCTCCGGGACAGAGAACACCGGGGAGCTGTTTTTT
TRBD2	TRBV9	NA	TRBJ2-7	CASSPGGEPSYEQYF	TGTGCCAGCAGCCCCGGGGGGGAGCCCTCCTACGAGCAGTACTTC
NA	TRBV11-1	NA	TRBJ2-7	CASSLLASASSYEQYF	TGTGCCAGCAGCCTCCTGGCTAGCGCCTCCTCCTACGAGCAGTACTTC
TRBD2	TRBV27	NA	TRBJ2-3	CASSLEGLAAIDTQYF	TGTGCCAGCAGTTTAGAGGGACTAGCGGCCATAGATACGCAGTATTTT
NA	TRBV30	NA	TRBJ1-1	CAWRPKGSPEAFF	TGTGCCTGGAGACCTAAGGGGTCCCCTGAAGCTTTCTTT
NA	TRBV3-1/TRBV3-2	NA	TRBJ1-5	CASSHEGQPYQPQHF	TGTGCCAGCAGCCACGAAGGACAGCCCTATCAGCCCCAGCATTTT
TRBD1	TRBV15	NA	TRBJ2-7	CATSKMTGRPYEQYF	TGTGCCACCAGCAAGATGACAGGGCGTCCCTACGAGCAGTACTTC
NA	TRBV15	NA	TRBJ1-1	CATSRGGPGDTEAFF	TGTGCCACCAGCAGAGGCGGGCCGGGAGACACTGAAGCTTTCTTT
TRBD1	TRBV5-1	NA	TRBJ2-3	CASSFRQGRTDTQYF	TGCGCCAGCAGCTTTAGACAGGGACGTACAGATACGCAGTATTTT
TRBD1	TRBV19	once	TRBJ2-5	CASSIRTGGLETQYF	TGTGCCAGTAGTATCAGGACAGGGGGTTTGGAGACCCAGTACTTC
NA	TRBV7-3	NA	TRBJ2-6	CASSLWGGARGNSGANVLTF	TGTGCCAGCAGCTTATGGGGCGGTGCAAGGGGGAACTCTGGGGCCAACGTCCTGACTTTC
NA	TRBV6-5	NA	TRBJ2-5	CASSSPPRGGETQYF	TGTGCCAGCAGTTCTCCTCCGCGAGGGGGAGAGACCCAGTACTTC
NA	TRBV4-1	NA	TRBJ2-1	CASSQGQYNEQFF	TGCGCCAGCAGCCAAGGGCAATACAATGAGCAGTTCTTC
NA	TRBV9	NA	TRBJ1-4	CASSVEGSADLGEKLFF	TGTGCCAGCAGCGTAGAGGGGTCGGCTGATCTGGGCGAGAAACTGTTTTTT
NA	TRBV5-5	NA	TRBJ2-7	CASSLHPGNGYEQYF	TGTGCCAGCAGCTTACATCCGGGAAACGGGTACGAGCAGTACTTC
NA	TRBV5-5	NA	TRBJ2-4	CASSLTWGGIQYF	TGTGCCAGCAGCTTGACTTGGGGAGGAATTCAGTACTTC
TRBD1	TRBV15	few	TRBJ2-3	CATSTRDRPGVDTQYF	TGTGCCACCAGCACCCGGGACAGGCCGGGGGTAGATACGCAGTATTTT
NA	TRBV11-3	NA	TRBJ2-1	CASSHLRSTNEQFF	TGTGCCAGCAGCCACTTACGGAGCACCAATGAGCAGTTCTTC
TRBD2	TRBV11-2	NA	TRBJ2-1	CASSLGLVNEQFF	TGTGCCAGCAGCTTGGGACTAGTCAATGAGCAGTTCTTC
NA	TRBV9	NA	TRBJ2-1	CASSAKGTGYNEQFF	TGTGCCAGCAGCGCTAAAGGGACTGGCTACAATGAGCAGTTCTTC
NA	TRBV2	NA	TRBJ2-2	CASKWEQFTGELFF	TGTGCCAGCAAGTGGGAGCAATTCACCGGGGAGCTGTTTTTT
TRBD1	TRBV7-8	NA	TRBJ1-5	CASSATDRVGNQPQHF	TGTGCCAGCAGCGCAACGGACAGGGTGGGCAATCAGCCCCAGCATTTT
TRBD2	TRBV5-6	NA	TRBJ2-4	CASSPPGGRLNIQYF	TGTGCCAGCAGCCCCCCGGGAGGGAGATTGAACATTCAGTACTTC
TRBD2	TRBV6-5	few	TRBJ2-7	CASRRTSGGNYEQYF	TGTGCCAGCAGACGAACTAGCGGGGGAAACTACGAGCAGTACTTC
NA	TRBV7-3	NA	TRBJ2-5	CASSPGGQTQYF	TGTGCCAGCAGTCCCGGGGGGCAGACCCAGTACTTC
NA	TRBV28	NA	TRBJ1-1	CASSPPVNTEAFF	TGTGCCAGCAGTCCCCCGGTGAACACTGAAGCTTTCTTT
NA	TRBV6-1	NA	TRBJ1-3	CASSEADISGNTIYF	TGTGCCAGCAGTGAAGCTGACATTTCTGGAAACACCATATATTTT
TRBD1	TRBV28	NA	TRBJ1-2	CASSPNHGQGAGGYTF	TGTGCCAGCAGTCCAAATCATGGACAGGGGGCAGGCGGCTACACCTTC
TRBD2	TRBV6-8	NA	TRBJ2-7	CASSYERESYEQYF	TGTGCCAGCAGTTACGAGCGGGAGTCCTACGAGCAGTACTTC
NA	TRBV5-1	NA	TRBJ2-3	CASSLASPTDTQYF	TGCGCCAGCAGCTTGGCGTCTCCCACAGATACGCAGTATTTT